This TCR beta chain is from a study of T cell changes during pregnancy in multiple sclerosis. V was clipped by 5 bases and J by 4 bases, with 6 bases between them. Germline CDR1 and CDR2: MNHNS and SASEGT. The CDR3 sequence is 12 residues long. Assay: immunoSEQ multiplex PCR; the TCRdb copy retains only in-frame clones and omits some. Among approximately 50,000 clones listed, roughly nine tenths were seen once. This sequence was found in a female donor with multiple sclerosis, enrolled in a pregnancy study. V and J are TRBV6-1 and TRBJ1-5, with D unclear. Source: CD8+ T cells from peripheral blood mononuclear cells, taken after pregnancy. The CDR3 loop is CASSSGNQPQHF. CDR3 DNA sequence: TGTGCCAGCAGTTCGGGGAATCAGCCCCAGCATTTT.